This TCR beta chain was observed in a study of cytomegalovirus exposure and HLA in healthy donors (TCRdb year 2017). For context, the study as a whole: In an earlier analysis of under 750 of the donors, under 300 Gb of sequence data and 95 million to 130 million unique TCR beta sequences from roughly 200 million T cells were reported. An early release that covered roughly 600 HLA-typed donors contained around 300 gigabases of sequencing data and about 93 million unique TCR sequences. The genetic ancestry cluster associated with self-reported Caucasian donors included 81% of the roughly 380 genotyped donors. The study was designed to test whether signatures of past pathogen exposure could be identified by cataloging public T cell receptors. The T cell repertoires of 666 subjects were profiled by immunosequencing and related to cytomegalovirus serostatus. Along with the roughly 670-subject first cohort, a separate validation cohort of more than 90 different subjects was used. To predict cytomegalovirus infection status, the study brought together high-throughput TCR immunosequencing, statistical association of individual TCRs with disease status, and machine learning. In a later analysis, previously published TCR beta repertoires from about 670 donors were re-analyzed and high-resolution HLA genotyping was added so that TCR occurrence patterns could be studied. In the later analysis, no new phenotypic data were used to find candidate immune exposures; instead, reliance was placed on TCR beta sequences and their occurrence across donors. To decide whether each TCR beta V gene segment behaved as functional or pseudogenic, an earlier analysis of fewer than 750 of the donors relied on high-throughput TCR beta sequencing. Donor age, sex, ethnicity and CMV serostatus were collected together with the repertoire data. In a later genetic analysis, genome-wide SNP genotypes for about three fifths of the roughly 670 donors were used, and that subset was treated as a discovery cohort. Every discovery cohort repertoire had been produced on one sequencing platform. Class I and class II HLA loci were covered by the typing at four-digit resolution. The number of typed donors differed by locus: about 620-630 for A, B, C, DRB1 and DQB1; approximately 520 for DQA1; fewer than 610 for DPA1; and some 470 for DPB1. A few DR-DQ haplotypes were handled as single units for association and clustering because linkage in the cohort was strong. On average, about 200,000 unique TCR beta nucleotide sequences were sequenced per donor among some 420 genotyped donors of the cohort, with 15% to 20% of those sequences being non-productive.

V loses 6 bases at its end and J loses 2 bases; junction bases beyond the gene matches: 3. CDR1 WSHSY and CDR2 SAAADI are derived from the germline V gene. The CDR3, cysteine through phenylalanine, is 14 amino acids long. Only the CDR3 region is kept as DNA, spanning 42 bases read in frame from base 1. Libraries were constructed by the immunoSEQ multiplex PCR assay. A mixture of 60 forward primers for TCR Vbeta segments and 13 reverse primers for TCR Jbeta segments was used in the multiplex PCR. The CDR3 region of rearranged TCR beta genes was amplified from genomic DNA by a multiplex PCR assay. On the Illumina HiSeq System, the amplified TCR beta libraries were sequenced as 87-base-pair reads. In the paper's pipeline: In a later analysis, about 80 million unique TCR beta chains were counted across the roughly 670 repertoires, and about 10 million of these chains were shared by at least two donors. A nearest-neighbor algorithm error-corrected the raw reads and collapsed the reads into unique sequences, merging closely related sequences to remove PCR and sequencing errors. Alignment of CDR3 sequences to IMGT reference sequences was used to assign V, D and J gene segments. For a sequence to be retained, a match of at least six nucleotides to both a V gene segment and a J gene segment was required. Rearrangements were classified as productive when the CDR3 lacked stop codons and remained in frame with V and J, and all other rearrangements were classified as non-productive. CDR3 was defined according to IMGT convention as the region running from the second conserved V-encoded cysteine to the conserved J-encoded phenylalanine. In an earlier analysis of 550 to 650 of the donors, sequences lacking an unambiguous match to a single V gene segment were excluded. In an earlier analysis of approximately 610 of the donors, V segments were called functional above 56.7% productive rearrangements and were called segregating when the between-donor standard deviation exceeded 5%. A statistical classification framework was built for diagnosing cytomegalovirus status from the catalog of TCR beta chain sequences. V and J gene assignment, in a later analysis, came from comparing TCR nucleotide sequences with IMGT/GENE-DB human TR gene sequences. In a later analysis, CDR3 sequences and most-parsimonious VDJ recombination scenarios were assigned using the TCRdist pipeline. In a later analysis, each TCR beta chain was defined by its CDR3 amino acid sequence together with its V-gene family, and reads lacking a unique V-gene family were excluded. In a later analysis, fewer than 650 highly shared, low-generation-probability nucleotide sequences were removed to address suspected cross-contamination and a sequencing artifact. For each public chain, a later analysis derived a clonal expansion index from normalized ranks of inferred template counts within each repertoire. Generation probabilities in a later analysis came from a VDJ recombination model fitted to out-of-frame rearrangements, and those results were checked against IGoR. A later analysis scored TCR-TCR, TCR-HLA and TCR-CMV co-occurrence with hypergeometric tests, applying a repertoire-size bias correction to TCR pairs. A later analysis estimated false discovery rates by permuting HLA or CMV assignments 20 times. In a later analysis, co-occurring TCRs were grouped using DBSCAN, with TCRdist sequence similarity added in when clustering inside HLA-allele-positive subsets. Co-occurrence clustering excluded repertoires with fewer than 30,000 or more than 120,000 public chains, plus five with anomalous nucleotide sharing. In its TCRdb copy, this immuneACCESS table keeps in-frame sequences only and misses some clones. Where compared with another copy, unresolved V genes explain less than half of these, and the others have no known cause. The V and J calls and the clone size are those of that table, but D and trimming were determined from the DNA. The sample has 85,000 to 100,000 clones on record, more than 60% of them singletons. Around 7.3% of the sample comes from the top ten.

Details on this clone: No antigen is known for it. Base qualities are not provided; no much larger clone lies one nucleotide away.

Overall results and qualifications from the work: Because the 87-base-pair reads could not distinguish some IMGT-functional V segments, including TRBV6-2 and TRBV6-3, those segments were excluded. A later genetic analysis reported fewer N-insertions in productive TCRs among donors in an Asian-associated ancestry cluster than the roughly 700-donor mean. In a later genetic analysis, a missense DCLRE1C variant was associated with V-gene and J-gene trimming of TCR beta chains, and the association was replicated in an independent cohort. The classifier was reported to diagnose cytomegalovirus status with high specificity and sensitivity in both the original cohort and the validation cohort. A further reported finding was that TCR beta sequences accurately predicted the HLA-A and HLA-B alleles for most subjects in the first cohort. Roughly uniform sequencing depth across donors was assumed in presence/absence analyses, although this assumption may not hold. Most TCR sequences were observed very rarely across donors, whereas some public TCRs were present in many individuals. In a later analysis, TCR association rates were found to vary across HLA loci, with the most associated TCRs seen for DRB1 alleles and the fewest for HLA-C alleles. In a later analysis, several top co-occurrence clusters were reported to appear linked to parvovirus B19, influenza, CMV and Epstein-Barr virus. A later analysis found that most CMV-associated TCR beta chains appeared HLA-restricted, with HLA associations seemingly driven largely by CMV exposure. This cohort had only TCR beta chains sequenced, and the lack of alpha or paired-chain data limited which features could be detected. In a later analysis, around 15,000 TCR beta sequences were associated with specific HLA alleles at a false discovery rate of 0.05. Strong co-occurrence of HLA alleles, especially DR and DQ, made assigning TCR associations to individual alleles difficult. According to the authors, the approach could potentially be generalized to other disease states and immunological phenotypes. Because HLA typing was unavailable for some donors at each locus, only the typed subset was used in association tests. In a later analysis, HLA-associated TCR beta chains showed more clonal expansion and lower generation probabilities than non-associated chains that were equally common. Correlated functional status among segregating V segments might reflect linkage disequilibrium, but an unknown experimental factor could not be ruled out. In an earlier analysis of 500 to 650 of the donors, most TCR beta V segments appeared in productive rearrangements about 87% or about 30% of the time, broadly matching IMGT annotations. For the cohort, immune exposure information was limited to CMV serostatus. A cluster of highly shared sequence variants was judged likely to represent a technical artifact of the sequencing pipeline. Because counts were too low, more than 15 rarely observed V segments, including chromosome 9 orphons, were left out of the earlier analysis of several hundred of the donors. The study gave a list of under 200 TCR beta chains associated with cytomegalovirus. In vitro tests confirmed that a few of the cytomegalovirus-associated TCR beta chains recognize cytomegalovirus antigens.

The cohort consisted of some 670 healthy bone marrow donors. At the time of sampling, every cohort member was nominally healthy, though immune exposures that went unrecorded were likely present. The donor tested CMV seropositive, placing the donor among the 290 or so seropositive members of the cohort. Each donor provided a peripheral blood sample, and peripheral blood mononuclear cells were used for TCR beta sequencing. Genomic DNA was extracted from the blood cell samples with the Qiagen DNeasy Blood Extraction Kit. The TCR was taken from a man between 45 and 60 years old in good health and CMV-seropositive. The chain is made from TRBV10-2 and TRBJ2-1; TRBD2 agrees with 8 junctional bases. What was sequenced was PBMCs. The DNA is TGCGCCAGCAGAGACGGGGGGGCCTACAATGAGCAGTTCTTC. This codes for CASRDGGAYNEQFF.